The T cell receptor beta chain under discussion was sequenced for a study of T cell changes during pregnancy in multiple sclerosis. Trimming removed 1 base from V and 10 bases from J, with 8 bases in between. The CDR3 length is 12 residues. Germline V gene data show CDR1 as LGHNA and CDR2 as YSLEER. The data were produced by immunoSEQ multiplex PCR, yet TCRdb's version contains in-frame clones alone and is incomplete. The repertoire has approximately 11,000 clones, about 89% of them found once; the top ten carry approximately 5.1%. This sequence joins TRBV4-3 and TRBJ2-1; D not resolved. This sequence originates from a female donor in good health, enrolled as a control in a pregnancy study. The sequencing used CD8+ T cells from peripheral blood mononuclear cells, collected in the first trimester of pregnancy. The CDR3 reads CASSQGLTEQFF. The CDR3 DNA reads TGCGCCAGCAGCCAAGGGCTCACGGAGCAGTTCTTC.